This T cell receptor beta chain came from a study of PD-1 and CTLA-4 blockade in melanoma. The ends were cut back, 1 base at V and 7 bases at J, with 10 bases in the middle. The CDR3 loop spans 13 amino acids. Germline V gene sequence: CDR1 SSHAT, CDR2 FNYEAQ (reference sequence). Measured with immunoSEQ multiplex PCR; TCRdb has only the in-frame clones, and not every one. The profile shows 20,000 to 25,000 clones, 88% of them singletons. The TCR sequence derives from a human donor with melanoma. The specimen was CD8+ T cells from peripheral blood, collected before anti-PD-1 treatment. The rearrangement links TRBV7-7 to TRBJ2-5; the D is unclear. As DNA, the CDR3 is TGTGCCAGCAGCTTAGGCAGCTTGGGGACCCAGTACTTC. Amino acids: CASSLGSLGTQYF.